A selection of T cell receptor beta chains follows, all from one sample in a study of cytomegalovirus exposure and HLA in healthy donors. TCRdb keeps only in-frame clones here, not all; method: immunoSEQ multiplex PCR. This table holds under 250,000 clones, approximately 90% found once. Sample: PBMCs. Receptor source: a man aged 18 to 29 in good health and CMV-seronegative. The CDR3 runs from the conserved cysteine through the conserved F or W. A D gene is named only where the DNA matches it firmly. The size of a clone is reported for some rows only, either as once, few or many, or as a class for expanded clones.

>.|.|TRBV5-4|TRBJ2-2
CASSLGGRSTGELFF
TGTGCCAGCAGCTTGGGGGGGCGTAGCACCGGGGAGCTGTTTTTT
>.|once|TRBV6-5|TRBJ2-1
CASSSGMNEQFF
TGTGCCAGCAGTTCAGGGATGAATGAGCAGTTCTTC
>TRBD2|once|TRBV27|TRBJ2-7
CASSASGGRAYEQYF
TGTGCCAGCAGTGCCTCGGGGGGTCGAGCCTACGAGCAGTACTTC
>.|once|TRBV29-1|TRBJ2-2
CSAWRGIGELFF
TGCAGCGCCTGGCGGGGCATCGGGGAGCTGTTTTTT
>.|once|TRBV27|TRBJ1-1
CASSSTGGNTEAFF
TGTGCCAGCAGTTCGACGGGGGGTAACACTGAAGCTTTCTTT
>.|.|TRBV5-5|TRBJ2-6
CASSLAGSGANVLTF
TGTGCCAGCAGCTTGGCCGGCTCTGGGGCCAACGTCCTGACTTTC
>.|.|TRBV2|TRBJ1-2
CASSDQQGYGYTF
TGTGCCAGCAGTGATCAGCAGGGCTATGGCTACACCTTC
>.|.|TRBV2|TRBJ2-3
CASSEDPGTDTQYF
TGTGCCAGCAGTGAAGACCCGGGCACAGATACGCAGTATTTT
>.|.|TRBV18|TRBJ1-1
CASTVQRGNTEAFF
TGTGCCAGCACAGTTCAGCGGGGGAACACTGAAGCTTTCTTT
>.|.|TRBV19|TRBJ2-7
CASRRGSSYEQYF
TGTGCCAGTAGGAGAGGGAGCTCCTACGAGCAGTACTTC
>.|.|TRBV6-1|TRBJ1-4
CASSTRQTTNEKLFF
TGTGCCAGCAGTACAAGACAGACAACTAATGAAAAACTGTTTTTT
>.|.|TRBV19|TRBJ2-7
CASSLRDEQYF
TGTGCCAGTAGTCTCCGGGACGAGCAGTACTTC
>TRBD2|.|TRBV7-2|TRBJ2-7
CASSLRKPLAGTYEQYF
TGTGCCAGCAGCCTTCGTAAACCACTAGCGGGAACCTACGAGCAGTACTTC
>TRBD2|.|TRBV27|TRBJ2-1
CASSILPSGRADNEQFF
TGTGCCAGCAGTATCCTCCCAAGCGGGAGGGCCGACAATGAGCAGTTCTTC
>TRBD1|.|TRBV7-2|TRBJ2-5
CASINYGTGGLETQYF
TGTGCCAGCATCAACTACGGGACAGGGGGATTGGAGACCCAGTACTTC
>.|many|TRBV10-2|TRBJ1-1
CASSVRENTEAFF
TGCGCCAGCAGTGTACGGGAGAACACTGAAGCTTTCTTT
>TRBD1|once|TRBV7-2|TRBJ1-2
CASRTGTGGKGGYTF
TGTGCCAGCAGGACCGGGACAGGGGGCAAGGGAGGCTACACCTTC
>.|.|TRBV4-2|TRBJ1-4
CASSQTWSSTNEKLFF
TGTGCCAGCAGCCAGACCTGGAGTTCAACTAATGAAAAACTGTTTTTT
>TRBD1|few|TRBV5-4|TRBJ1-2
CASRLRDRLNDGYTF
TGTGCCAGCAGACTGCGGGACAGGTTGAACGATGGCTACACCTTC
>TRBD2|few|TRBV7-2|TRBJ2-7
CASSTQIAATGGEQYF
TGTGCCAGCAGCACTCAGATAGCGGCCACGGGAGGCGAGCAGTACTTC
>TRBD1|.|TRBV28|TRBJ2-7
CASSLVLEGDRASEQYF
TGTGCCAGCAGTTTGGTACTCGAGGGGGACAGGGCCTCCGAGCAGTACTTC
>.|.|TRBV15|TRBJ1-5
CATGDLNQPQHF
TGTGCCACTGGGGACTTAAATCAGCCCCAGCATTTT
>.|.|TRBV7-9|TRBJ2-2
CASSPPSRDPGELFF
TGTGCCAGCAGCCCCCCCAGCAGGGATCCCGGGGAGCTGTTTTTT
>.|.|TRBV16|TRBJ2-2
CASSQYRENTGELFF
TGTGCCAGCAGCCAATATCGAGAGAACACCGGGGAGCTGTTTTTT
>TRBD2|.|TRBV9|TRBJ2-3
CASSSSGGSDTQYF
TGTGCCAGCAGCTCTAGCGGGGGGTCAGATACGCAGTATTTT
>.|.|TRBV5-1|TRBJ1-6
CASSLDGQSNSPLHF
TGCGCCAGCAGCTTGGATGGGCAGTCCAATTCACCCCTCCACTTT
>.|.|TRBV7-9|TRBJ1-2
CASSLGPGQIFYGYTF
TGTGCCAGCAGCTTAGGTCCCGGACAAATTTTCTATGGCTACACCTTC
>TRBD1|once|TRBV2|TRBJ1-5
CASSSDTGGNQPQHF
TGTGCCAGCAGCTCGGATACAGGGGGCAATCAGCCCCAGCATTTT
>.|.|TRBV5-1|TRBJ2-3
CASSPWVGRDLDTQYF
TGCGCCAGCAGCCCGTGGGTGGGCAGGGACTTAGATACGCAGTATTTT
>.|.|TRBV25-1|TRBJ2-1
CASSDYRGGVNEQFF
TGTGCCAGCAGTGATTACCGCGGGGGCGTAAATGAGCAGTTCTTC
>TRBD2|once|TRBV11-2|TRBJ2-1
CASSYQLTGTSGDNEQFF
TGTGCCAGCAGCTATCAATTAACCGGGACTAGCGGGGACAATGAGCAGTTCTTC
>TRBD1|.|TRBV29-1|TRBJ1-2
CSVEHRDRAAGYTF
TGCAGCGTCGAACACCGGGACAGGGCGGCCGGCTACACCTTC
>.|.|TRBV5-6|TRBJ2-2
CASSFLLALNTGELFF
TGTGCCAGCAGCTTCTTGCTAGCGTTGAACACCGGGGAGCTGTTTTTT
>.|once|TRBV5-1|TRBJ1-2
CASSPDIRNYGYTF
TGCGCCAGCAGCCCGGACATTCGTAACTATGGCTACACCTTC
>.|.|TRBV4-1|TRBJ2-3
CASSPRGATTDTQYF
TGCGCCAGCAGCCCTCGGGGGGCCACCACAGATACGCAGTATTTT
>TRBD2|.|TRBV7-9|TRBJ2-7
CASSLGEGQGEQYF
TGTGCCAGCAGCTTGGGGGAGGGCCAAGGAGAGCAGTACTTC
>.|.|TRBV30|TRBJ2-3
CAWSFGGAVDTDTQYF
TGTGCCTGGAGCTTCGGCGGGGCTGTCGACACAGATACGCAGTATTTT
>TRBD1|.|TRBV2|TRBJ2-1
CASSEGSGQLNNEQFF
TGTGCCAGCAGTGAAGGATCGGGACAGCTTAATAATGAGCAGTTCTTC
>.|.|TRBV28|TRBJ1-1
CASRRERSPLEAFF
TGTGCCAGCAGGCGAGAGAGGAGTCCACTTGAAGCTTTCTTT
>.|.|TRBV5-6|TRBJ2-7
CASSWRKVNSYEQYF
TGTGCCAGCAGCTGGAGAAAAGTCAACTCCTACGAGCAGTACTTC
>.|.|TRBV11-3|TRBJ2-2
CASSPGTGELFF
TGTGCCAGCAGCCCGGGTACCGGGGAGCTGTTTTTT
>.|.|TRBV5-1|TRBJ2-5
CASSLGAWETQYF
TGCGCCAGCAGCTTGGGGGCCTGGGAGACCCAGTACTTC
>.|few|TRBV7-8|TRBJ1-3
CASGTRLENTIYF
TGTGCCAGTGGGACACGGCTTGAAAACACCATATATTTT
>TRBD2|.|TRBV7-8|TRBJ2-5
CASSFLFGLAGVETQYF
TGTGCCAGCAGCTTTCTCTTCGGACTAGCGGGAGTGGAGACCCAGTACTTC
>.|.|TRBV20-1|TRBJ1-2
CSATANYGYTF
TGCAGTGCAACAGCTAACTATGGCTACACCTTC
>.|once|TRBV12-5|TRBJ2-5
CASGPPYPRDQETQYF
TGTGCTAGTGGTCCACCGTACCCCCGGGACCAAGAGACCCAGTACTTC
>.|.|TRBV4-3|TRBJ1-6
CASSPNTGTNSPLHF
TGCGCCAGCAGCCCCAATACAGGGACCAATTCACCCCTCCACTTT
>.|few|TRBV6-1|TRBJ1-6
CAGLLNPNSPLHF
TGTGCCGGTCTACTGAATCCAAATTCACCCCTCCACTTT
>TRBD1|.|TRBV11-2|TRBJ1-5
CASSPTGGNQPQHF
TGTGCCAGCAGCCCGACAGGGGGCAATCAGCCCCAGCATTTT
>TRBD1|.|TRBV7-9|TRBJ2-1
CASRSGTEPYNEQFF
TGTGCCAGCAGGTCAGGGACAGAGCCCTATAATGAGCAGTTCTTC
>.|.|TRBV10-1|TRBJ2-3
CASSQATDTQYF
TGCGCCAGCAGCCAGGCGACAGATACGCAGTATTTT
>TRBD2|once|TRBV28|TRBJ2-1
CASSSPQRGVVNEQFF
TGTGCCAGCAGTTCCCCCCAGCGGGGGGTCGTCAATGAGCAGTTCTTC
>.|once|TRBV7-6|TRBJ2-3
CASTDRRGPTDTQYF
TGTGCCAGCACCGATAGGAGGGGGCCGACAGATACGCAGTATTTT
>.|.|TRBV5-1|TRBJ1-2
CASSLASGTYGYTF
TGCGCCAGCAGCTTGGCAAGCGGTACTTATGGCTACACCTTC
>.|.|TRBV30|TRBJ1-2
CAWSVTLGGYTF
TGTGCCTGGAGTGTAACCCTAGGTGGCTACACCTTC
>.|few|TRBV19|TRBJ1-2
CASSYGVRSGGYTF
TGTGCCAGTAGTTACGGGGTCAGAAGCGGAGGCTACACCTTC
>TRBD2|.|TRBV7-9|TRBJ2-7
CASSLATGTSGSSSEQYF
TGTGCCAGCAGCTTAGCGACCGGGACTAGCGGGAGTAGCAGCGAGCAGTACTTC
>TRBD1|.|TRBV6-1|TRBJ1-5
CASGQGQNQPQHF
TGTGCCAGCGGCCAGGGACAGAATCAGCCCCAGCATTTT